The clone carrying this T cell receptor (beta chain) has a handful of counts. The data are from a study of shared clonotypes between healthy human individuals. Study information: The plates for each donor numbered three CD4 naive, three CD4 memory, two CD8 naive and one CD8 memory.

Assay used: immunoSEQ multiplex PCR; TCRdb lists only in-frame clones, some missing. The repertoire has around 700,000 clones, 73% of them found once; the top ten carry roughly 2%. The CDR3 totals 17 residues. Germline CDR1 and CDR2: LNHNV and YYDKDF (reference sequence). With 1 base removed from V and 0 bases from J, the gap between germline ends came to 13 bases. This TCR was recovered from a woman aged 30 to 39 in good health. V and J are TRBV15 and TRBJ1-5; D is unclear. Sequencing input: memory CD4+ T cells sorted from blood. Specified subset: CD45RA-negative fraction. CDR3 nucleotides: TGTGCCACCAGCAGAGTGACACGGACGGATAGCAATCAGCCCCAGCATTTT. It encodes CATSRVTRTDSNQPQHF.